Following are 21 T cell receptor beta chains from one sample sequenced in a study of OX40 agonist ivuxolimab in advanced cancers. Clones were read by immunoSEQ multiplex PCR, and TCRdb kept only the in-frame ones, dropping some. The table records over 35,000 clones, around nine tenths of them present only once. This sample comprised CD4+ or CD8+ T cells sorted from blood, obtained in a trial of the OX40 agonist ivuxolimab. These TCRs come from an adult with an advanced solid tumor such as melanoma, head and neck, liver or kidney cancer.

The rearrangement links TRBV5-1 to TRBJ2-1; D remains unclear. CDR3 size: 14 residues. The germline V gene has CDR1 SGHRS and CDR2 YFSETQ. Trimming cost V 4 bases and J 0 bases, with 8 bases left between them. The chain's CDR3 is CASSPQASYNEQFF. CDR3 bases: TGCGCCAGCAGCCCGCAGGCCTCCTACAATGAGCAGTTCTTC.

The J gene is TRBJ2-5, the V gene TRBV6-1; TRBD1 agrees at 9 bases. In germline, CDR1 is MNHNS, CDR2 SASEGT. V lost 8 bases to trimming and J lost 2 bases; unmatched junction nucleotides: 9. The CDR3 runs 15 residues. The CDR3: CASGGQGRGQETQYF. The CDR3 DNA sequence: TGTGCCAGCGGGGGACAGGGAAGGGGTCAAGAGACCCAGTACTTC.

The rearrangement links TRBV11-3 to TRBJ2-1; TRBD1 agrees at 9 bases. Germline assignment: CDR1 SGHNT and CDR2 YENEEA. The CDR3 extends over 13 amino acids. V lost 8 bases to trimming and J lost 9 bases; unmatched junction nucleotides: 8. CDR3 nucleotides: TGTGCCAGCGCTAGGGACAGGGACGGTGAGCAGTTCTTC. Translation gives CASARDRDGEQFF.

This clone was picked up one time. This chain uses TRBV6-5 with TRBJ1-4; no clear D gene. Germline V gives CDR1 MNHEY, CDR2 SVGAGI. The CDR3 has 14 residues. Trimming left V 5 bases short and J 7 bases short, with 14 bases between. CDR3: CASSESGGVEKLFF. The CDR3 DNA reads TGTGCCAGCAGTGAGTCGGGAGGCGTTGAAAAACTGTTTTTT.

There are a few counts of this clone. CDR3 DNA: TGTGCCAGTACTGAGTACGTTCGGGGTGAAAAACTGTTTTTT. This sequence encodes CASTEYVRGEKLFF. The chain is built from TRBV19 and TRBJ1-4; unclear D gene. Trimming shortened V by 7 bases and J by 7 bases, and 16 bases separated the two germline ends. Germline CDR1 is LNHDA and CDR2 is SQIVND (reference sequence). The CDR3 sequence is 14 residues long. Combining the CDR3 with reference TRBV19 and TRBJ1-4 gives the whole variable domain DGGITQSPKYLFRKEGQNVTLSCEQNLNHDAMYWYRQDPGQGLRLIYYSQIVNDFQKGDIAEGYSVSREKKESFPLTVTSAQKNPTAFYLCASTEYVRGEKLFFGSGTQLSVL.

The V gene is TRBV6-5, the J gene TRBJ2-7; 8 bases line up with TRBD1. The V segment lost 5 bases and the J segment 3 bases; nucleotides outside the gene matches: 9. Germline V gene data show CDR1 as MNHEY and CDR2 as SVGAGI. The CDR3 covers 15 residues. The CDR3 protein is CASSPRGQGFYEQYF. The CDR3 DNA reads TGTGCCAGCAGTCCCCGAGGACAGGGTTTCTACGAGCAGTACTTC.

The genes are TRBV7-3 and TRBJ2-1; D ambiguous. The V and J ends lost 0 bases and 9 bases respectively, with 9 bases between them. CDR3 length: 13 amino acids. Germline values: CDR1 SGHTA, CDR2 FQGTGA. CDR3 residues: CASSLTFSGEQFF. The CDR3 DNA reads TGTGCCAGCAGCTTAACGTTCTCGGGTGAGCAGTTCTTC.

The CDR3 is CASSPSSSYNSPLHF. The DNA of the CDR3 is TGTGCCAGCTCACCAAGCAGTTCCTATAATTCACCCCTCCACTTT. This sequence joins TRBV18 and TRBJ1-6; D gene unclear. The CDR3 runs 15 residues. Germline-derived CDR1 and CDR2 are KGHSH and LQKENI. Trimming removed 2 bases from V and 1 base from J, with 6 bases in between.

The chain recombines TRBV5-1 with TRBJ1-1; no clear D. V dropped 0 bases and J dropped 4 bases, with 7 bases sitting between them. The CDR3 contains 13 residues. Germline V gene data show CDR1 as SGHRS and CDR2 as YFSETQ. CDR3 residues: CASSLEEGTEAFF. The CDR3 nucleotides are TGCGCCAGCAGCTTGGAGGAGGGCACTGAAGCTTTCTTT.

V is TRBV29-1 and J is TRBJ1-1, with D perhaps matching TRBD1 (6 bases). Trimming took 7 bases from V and 0 from J, leaving 9 bases between them. Germline V CDR1 and CDR2: SQVTM, ANQGSEA. This CDR3 has 12 residues. In DNA form, the CDR3 reads TGCAGCGGCAGGGGCATGAACACTGAAGCTTTCTTT. Encoded protein: CSGRGMNTEAFF.

The J gene is TRBJ2-6, the V gene TRBV10-2; D unclear. This CDR3 comprises 15 residues. Germline CDR1 and CDR2: WSHSY and SAAADI. V dropped 2 bases and J dropped 0 bases, with 5 bases sitting between them. This CDR3 reads CASSEGVSGANVLTF. The CDR3 region has the DNA TGCGCCAGCAGTGAGGGTGTCTCTGGGGCCAACGTCCTGACTTTC.

The chain carries TRBV10-2 and TRBJ1-5; D may be TRBD1 (6 bases). Trimming left V 5 bases short and J 12 bases short, with 14 bases between. This CDR3 comprises 12 residues. The germline CDR1 and CDR2 sequences are WSHSY and SAAADI. In DNA, the CDR3 is TGCGCCAGCAGTTCTTCAGGGGCGGTCCAGCATTTT. Protein sequence: CASSSSGAVQHF.

The CDR3 nucleotides read TGTGCAGGAAAGGCAGCCTCTGGGGCCAACGTCCTGACTTTC. It codes for CAGKAASGANVLTF. The chain uses TRBV2 and TRBJ2-6, with unresolved D. CDR1 and CDR2 from the germline V gene are SNHLY and FYNNEI. CDR3 length equals 14 residues.

The genes are TRBV10-3 and TRBJ2-3; 7 bases are shared with TRBD2. Losses at the gene ends were 6 bases for V and 0 bases for J; bases not matched to a gene: 9. From germline, CDR1 is ENHRY and CDR2 SYGVKD. The CDR3 has 16 residues. CDR3 in DNA: TGTGCCATCAGGACCGGACTAGTGGGGAGCACAGATACGCAGTATTTT. Protein: CAIRTGLVGSTDTQYF.

This clone has just one count. The chain is built from TRBV5-1 and TRBJ1-2; D remains unclear. CDR1 is SGHRS, CDR2 YFSETQ, per germline. V shed 0 bases and J shed 8 bases, with 11 bases lying between them. CDR3 length equals 13 residues. CDR3 protein: CASSLDSPGGYTF. DNA for the CDR3: TGCGCCAGCAGCTTGGATAGTCCCGGAGGCTACACCTTC.

In DNA form, the CDR3 reads TGTGCCAGCAGCGGAACGAGCGGGGCCCTTAGAGATACGCAGTATTTT. It is translated as CASSGTSGALRDTQYF. The rearrangement uses TRBV5-4 and TRBJ2-3, with TRBD2 matching 7 bases. The CDR3 loop spans 16 amino acids. J lost 5 bases, V lost 4 bases, and 13 bases had no gene match. Germline CDR1 is SGHNT and CDR2 is YYREEE (reference sequence).

This rearrangement joins TRBV5-5 to TRBJ2-5; tentatively, D is TRBD1 (6 bases). CDR1 is SGHKS, CDR2 YYEKEE, per germline (reference sequence). The CDR3 has 14 residues. The V and J ends lost 3 bases and 5 bases respectively, with 14 bases between them. CDR3 nucleotides: TGTGCCAGCAGCTCCAACACAGGGTCGGAGACCCAGTACTTC. Translation: CASSSNTGSETQYF.

The CDR3 here is CASNRDSSGNTEAFF. CDR3 coding DNA: TGTGCCAGCAACCGGGACAGTTCAGGGAACACTGAAGCTTTCTTT. The chain carries TRBV2 and TRBJ1-1, with 7 positions matching TRBD1. From germline, CDR1 is SNHLY and CDR2 FYNNEI. Trimming removed 7 bases from V and 1 base from J; junction bases left unmatched: 9. The CDR3 spans 15 residues.

The rearrangement links TRBV19 to TRBJ1-2, with D hard to call. CDR3 length: 16 amino acids. Trimming removed 4 bases from V and 2 bases from J, with 17 bases in between. Germline CDR1 LNHDA, CDR2 SQIVND (reference sequence). In nucleotides, the CDR3 is TGTGCCAGTAGTACCCCTCCGGGCCGGTCAAACTATGGCTACACCTTC. Protein product: CASSTPPGRSNYGYTF.

The chain combines TRBV5-1 with TRBJ2-7; D is uncertain. Germline V gene lookup returns CDR1 SGHRS and CDR2 YFSETQ. The CDR3 loop spans 15 amino acids. V was cut by 1 base and J by 1 base, with 12 bases left in between. CDR3 DNA sequence: TGCGCCAGCAGCTTGTTCGCTTCCCGTTCCTACGAGCAGTACTTC. This translates into CASSLFASRSYEQYF.

The chain employs TRBV9 and TRBJ2-7; possible D gene TRBD2, 5 bases. Trimming removed 0 bases at V and 7 bases at J, with 14 bases between. The germline CDR1 and CDR2 sequences are SGDLS and YYNGEE. The CDR3 is 14 residues long. The CDR3 bases are TGTGCCAGCAGCGTAGCTCGGGCCGGAGGTGAGCAGTACTTC. As protein: CASSVARAGGEQYF.